This passage covers 19 T cell receptor beta chains from one sample sequenced in a study of T-cell reconstitution after alpha-beta-depleted transplantation in children. A library of TCRbeta sequences, prepared with unique molecular identifiers, was generated. In TCRdb, the PCR reads were re-called with MiXCR into one record per CDR3 protein. The sample records about 980,000 distinct CDR3 sequences, less than 30% being singletons. The sample in question was PBMCs, mostly from graft donor cells, obtained 360 days after TCRalphabeta/CD19-depleted stem cell transplant. The receptors were gathered from a boy in the first two years of life who had a stem cell transplant for SCID, so the T cells may come from the graft donor.

The chain has TRBV7-1 and TRBJ1-4; D might be TRBD1 (6 bases). Being an ORF, TRBV7-1 has a function that is uncertain. This CDR3 spans 15 amino acids. Trimming removed 5 bases at V and 8 bases at J, with 18 bases between. The CDR3 region has the DNA TGTGCCAGCAGCCGTTCGGGGGCCTTTGGCGAAAAACTGTTTTTT. This sequence encodes CASSRSGAFGEKLFF.

This clonotype has more than one count but fewer than ten. V usage is TRBV7-9 and J usage is TRBJ1-1; possibly TRBD1 for D (5 bases). CDR1 is SEHNR, CDR2 FQNEAQ, per germline (reference sequence). The V and J ends lost 5 bases and 4 bases respectively, with 17 bases between them. The CDR3 is 15 residues long. The CDR3: CASSASGAAVTEAFF. The CDR3 coding sequence is TGTGCCAGCAGCGCCAGTGGGGCCGCTGTCACTGAAGCTTTCTTT.

In its sample, this clonotype was seen a few times. The V and J genes are TRBV7-9 and TRBJ2-2, with D maybe TRBD2 (5 bases). Between the trimmed V and J ends, which lost 0 bases and 3 bases, there was a span of 11 bases. Germline CDR1 reads SEHNR; CDR2 reads FQNEAQ (reference sequence). The CDR3 consists of 16 residues. CDR3 amino acids: CASSLARLADTGELFF. CDR3 nucleotides: TGTGCCAGCAGCTTAGCTAGGCTAGCCGACACCGGGGAGCTGTTTTTT.

The chain is built from TRBV12-3 or TRBV12-4 and TRBJ1-3, with 7 bases identical to TRBD1. V dropped 6 bases and J dropped 4; count of bases not matched to a gene: 9. This CDR3 is 15 amino acids long. CDR3 DNA sequence: TGTGCCAGCAGGCCCCTTCAGGGGGTCGGAAACACCATATATTTT. This gives the protein CASRPLQGVGNTIYF.

This sequence joins TRBV2 and TRBJ2-5, with D uncertain. Trimming took off 8 bases at V and 4 bases at J, with 5 bases between the two ends. This CDR3 has 10 amino acids. CDR1 SNHLY and CDR2 FYNNEI come from the germline V gene. CDR3 amino acids: CASVLETQYF. The CDR3 coding sequence is TGTGCCAGCGTTCTAGAGACCCAGTACTTC.

CDR3 protein: CAISAQRLAGGGDTQYF. CDR3 sequence (DNA): TGTGCCATCAGTGCCCAACGACTAGCGGGGGGAGGAGATACGCAGTATTTT. The gene calls are TRBV10-3 and TRBJ2-3, with 13 bases that match TRBD2. With 4 bases clipped from V and 5 bases from J, the junction kept 9 bases outside the gene matches. Per the germline V gene, CDR1 is ENHRY and CDR2 is SYGVKD. This CDR3 comprises 17 residues.

The chain couples TRBV6-1 to TRBJ2-5; D possibly uses TRBD1 or TRBD2 (5 bases each). This CDR3 comprises 16 residues. V dropped 6 bases and J dropped 4 bases, with 21 bases sitting between them. Per the germline V gene, CDR1 is MNHNS and CDR2 is SASEGT. The DNA of the CDR3 is TGTGCCAGCAGGCGGGCAGGGATCTATCCAGGAGAGACCCAGTACTTC. Translated: CASRRAGIYPGETQYF.

This clonotype was picked up a small number of times. V usage is TRBV2 and J usage is TRBJ1-1; 7 positions agree with TRBD1. The CDR3 sequence is 16 residues long. Germline assignment: CDR1 SNHLY and CDR2 FYNNEI. Trimming cost V 4 bases and J 2 bases; bases outside gene matches: 10. For the CDR3, the DNA is TGTGCCAGCAGTGGGCCAGGGGGTGGAACTAACACTGAAGCTTTCTTT. This gives the protein CASSGPGGGTNTEAFF.

The chain has TRBV20-1 and TRBJ2-3, with a weak D call TRBD1 (6 bases). V lost 5 bases and J 0 bases, leaving 12 bases between the germline ends. This CDR3 region has 14 residues. Germline values: CDR1 DFQATT, CDR2 SNEGSKA (reference sequence). In nucleotides, the CDR3 is TGCAGTGCTTCAGGGGTACGGAGCACAGATACGCAGTATTTT. As protein: CSASGVRSTDTQYF.

V gene TRBV12-3 or TRBV12-4 combines with J gene TRBJ1-1; D remains unclear. The length of the CDR3 is 14 residues. Trimming left V 3 bases short and J 4 bases short, with 12 bases between. CDR3 coding DNA: TGTGCCAGCAGTTTTAGGGAGAATCCCACTGAAGCTTTCTTT. Translated, it gives CASSFRENPTEAFF.

This clonotype was seen more than once but under ten times. The J gene is TRBJ2-1, the V gene TRBV7-8; D remains unclear. Germline V CDR1 and CDR2: SGHVS, FQNEAQ. Trimming left V 4 bases short and J 8 bases short, with 9 bases between. There are 12 residues in the CDR3. This CDR3 reads CASSWNSHEQFF. DNA for the CDR3: TGTGCCAGCAGCTGGAACAGCCATGAGCAGTTCTTC.

The chain uses TRBV6-2 or TRBV6-3 and TRBJ2-7, with D tentatively TRBD1 (5 bases). V was pared by 6 bases and J by 6 bases, with 12 bases between. CDR1 and CDR2 from the germline V gene are MNHEY and SVGEGT. The CDR3 spans 12 residues. The CDR3 bases are TGTGCCAGCAGCCAAGGGGTCCGCGAGCAGTACTTC. Its protein product is CASSQGVREQYF.

The chain couples TRBV12-3 or TRBV12-4 to TRBJ2-7, with 7 positions matching TRBD1. Unmatched junction bases numbered 10, after V lost 8 bases and J lost 3 bases. The CDR3 totals 14 residues. CDR3 loop: CASSHGTEFYEQYF. DNA of the CDR3: TGTGCCAGCTCCCACGGGACAGAGTTCTACGAGCAGTACTTC.

This clonotype occurred a few times. This chain links TRBV6-1 with TRBJ2-2; weak D call: TRBD1 (7 bases). CDR1 is MNHNS and CDR2 is SASEGT in the germline V gene. Between the trimmed V and J ends, which lost 8 bases and 0 bases, there was a span of 13 bases. The CDR3 is made up of 15 amino acids. CDR3 coding DNA: TGTGCCAGCCAGGGGGGAGCCTCGAACACCGGGGAGCTGTTTTTT. Translation: CASQGGASNTGELFF.

This chain joins TRBV6-5 and TRBJ1-1, with D maybe TRBD1 (6 bases). The germline V and J ends were trimmed by 0 bases and 0 bases, with 14 bases remaining between them. Germline CDR1 MNHEY, CDR2 SVGAGI. This CDR3 spans 17 amino acids. The CDR3 DNA sequence: TGTGCCAGCAGTTACTCGAAGGGGGGCGGGGTGAACACTGAAGCTTTCTTT. Protein sequence: CASSYSKGGGVNTEAFF.

The gene calls are TRBV4-1 and TRBJ2-7; TRBD2 matches at 7 bases. Germline-derived CDR1 and CDR2 are MGHRA and YSYEKL. The CDR3 has 15 amino acids. V gave up 3 bases and J gave up 5 bases; unmatched junction bases: 10. The DNA for the CDR3 is TGCGCCAGCAGCCACTCCGGGACCGGGGGGAACGAGCAGTACTTC. Translating gives CASSHSGTGGNEQYF.

This clonotype was picked up a small number of times. The rearrangement joins TRBV6-1 to TRBJ2-1; D possibly corresponds to TRBD2 (7 bases). CDR1 and CDR2 (germline): MNHNS, SASEGT. The CDR3 has 13 residues. V shed 5 bases and J shed 9 bases, with 14 bases lying between them. The chain's CDR3 is CASSPPGGPEQFF. Written as DNA, the CDR3 is TGTGCCAGCAGTCCGCCGGGGGGCCCTGAGCAGTTCTTC.

The chain employs TRBV6-5 and TRBJ2-7; TRBD1 aligns across 7 bases. The CDR3 is 14 amino acids. CDR1 is MNHEY, CDR2 SVGAGI, per germline. V dropped 2 bases and J dropped 6; count of bases not matched to a gene: 7. CDR3 nucleotide sequence: TGTGCCAGCAGTTACCTACGGACAGGACGCGAGCAGTACTTC. The encoded protein is CASSYLRTGREQYF.

In its sample, this clonotype was seen once. The rearrangement links TRBV3-1 to TRBJ2-1, with 12 positions matching TRBD2. This CDR3 has 17 amino acids. Germline lookup yields CDR1 LGHDT and CDR2 YNNKEL (reference sequence). J was trimmed by 6 bases and V by 1 base; bases with no gene match: 7. This CDR3 reads CASSQVRLAGGLNEQFF. CDR3 coding DNA: TGTGCCAGCAGCCAAGTGAGGCTAGCGGGGGGGCTCAATGAGCAGTTCTTC.